This passage covers 16 T cell receptor beta chains from one sample sequenced in a study of shared clonotypes between healthy human individuals. The method was immunoSEQ multiplex PCR; TCRdb's version includes in-frame clones alone and lacks a portion of them. The sample has a few million clones, over 90% seen once. The sequencing sample was made of naive CD4+ T cells from PBMCs. The subset is: CD45RA+ positively selected. The source is a man between 18 and 35 years old in good health. Some clones in this sample may be carry-over from other donors' samples.

The chain couples TRBV5-4 to TRBJ2-7; D gene ambiguous. Germline CDR1 and CDR2: SGHNT and YYREEE (reference sequence). The CDR3 spans 12 residues. Trimming removed 3 bases at V and 2 bases at J, with 6 bases between. DNA of the CDR3: TGTGCCAGCAGCTCAGGAACCTACGAGCAGTACTTC. Encoded protein: CASSSGTYEQYF.

CDR3 nucleotides: TGTGCCAGTAGTTCTCGGGACGCCTTGGATGAGCAGTTCTTC. It codes for CASSSRDALDEQFF. The chain combines TRBV19 with TRBJ2-1, with D perhaps assigned TRBD1 or TRBD2 (5 bases each). Between the trimmed V and J ends, which lost 5 bases and 8 bases, there was a span of 16 bases. Germline V gene data show CDR1 as LNHDA and CDR2 as SQIVND (reference sequence). This CDR3 comprises 14 residues.

This CDR3 is CASSDRLAGELFF. In DNA, the CDR3 is TGTGCCAGCAGTGATCGGTTGGCCGGGGAGCTGTTTTTT. The chain carries TRBV6-1 and TRBJ2-2, with D uncertain. V lost 3 bases and J lost 6, with 8 bases in between. CDR1 MNHNS and CDR2 SASEGT come from the germline V gene. The CDR3 spans 13 residues.

The gene calls are TRBV2 and TRBJ2-5; maybe TRBD1 (5 bases). Germline V gene sequence: CDR1 SNHLY, CDR2 FYNNEI. The length of the CDR3 is 15 residues. The V and J ends lost 6 bases and 4 bases respectively, with 18 bases between them. DNA for the CDR3: TGTGCCAGCAGGGAAAGCAGCGCAGGGTCAGAGACCCAGTACTTC. The encoded protein is CASRESSAGSETQYF.

The rearrangement links TRBV18 to TRBJ2-7, with 12 bases lining up with TRBD2. Germline V gene data show CDR1 as KGHSH and CDR2 as LQKENI. V lost 1 base, J lost 0 bases, and 13 bases stayed unmatched. This CDR3 is built from 20 residues. The CDR3 region is CASSPQPLAGGLTTSYEQYF. The CDR3 nucleotides read TGTGCCAGCTCACCACAACCTCTAGCGGGAGGGCTTACCACCTCCTACGAGCAGTACTTC. The whole variable domain, remainder taken from reference TRBV18 and TRBJ2-7, is NAGVMQNPRHLVRRRGQEARLRCSPMKGHSHVYWYRQLPEEGLKFMVYLQKENIIDESGMPKERFSAEFPKEGPSILRIQQVVRGDSAAYFCASSPQPLAGGLTTSYEQYFGPGTRLTVT.

The chain joins TRBV5-4 to TRBJ1-2, with TRBD1 matching over 9 bases. Per germline, CDR1 SGHNT and CDR2 YYREEE (reference sequence). This CDR3 has 14 amino acids. The V segment lost 4 bases and the J segment 4 bases; nucleotides outside the gene matches: 5. The CDR3 loop reads CASSRTGEFYGYTF. The CDR3 DNA follows: TGTGCCAGCAGCCGGACAGGGGAATTCTATGGCTACACCTTC.

In regard to this clone: This CDR3 is also generated by other DNA sequences in the sample. The chain carries TRBV28 and TRBJ2-1; D is possibly TRBD2 (6 bases). Germline V gene lookup returns CDR1 MDHEN and CDR2 SYDVKM. The CDR3 loop spans 13 amino acids. The germline V and J ends were trimmed by 2 bases and 6 bases, with 8 bases remaining between them. CDR3 loop: CASSLAGGNEQFF. In nucleotides, the CDR3 is TGTGCCAGCAGTTTAGCCGGGGGCAATGAGCAGTTCTTC.

The chain joins TRBV30 to TRBJ2-2; D might be TRBD1 (5 bases). V shed 3 bases and J shed 3 bases, with 8 bases lying between them. The germline gives CDR1 GTSNPN, CDR2 SVGIG (reference sequence). This CDR3 comprises 13 residues. The CDR3 DNA reads TGTGCCTGGAGCAAAGGGGACACCGGGGAGCTGTTTTTT. Amino acids: CAWSKGDTGELFF. The full variable domain, with the rest looked up from reference TRBV30 and TRBJ2-2, is SQTIHQWPATLVQPVGSPLSLECTVEGTSNPNLYWYRQAAGRGLQLLFYSVGIGQISSEVPQNLSASRPQDRQFILSSKKLLLSDSGFYLCAWSKGDTGELFFGEGSRLTVL.

The rearrangement links TRBV6-6 to TRBJ1-1; D uncertain. Germline lookup yields CDR1 MNHNY and CDR2 SVGAGI (reference sequence). V lost 2 bases to trimming and J lost 2 bases, with 9 bases between them. The CDR3 totals 14 residues. The CDR3 sequence: CASSYVVGNTEAFF. Here the CDR3 DNA reads TGTGCCAGCAGTTACGTGGTCGGAAACACTGAAGCTTTCTTT.

The chain is built from TRBV4-2 and TRBJ2-7, with TRBD1 matching over 7 bases. Germline CDR1 reads LGHNA; CDR2 reads YNFKEQ. This CDR3 has 16 residues. V lost 1 base to trimming and J lost 0 bases; unmatched junction nucleotides: 6. The CDR3 nucleotides read TGTGCCAGCAGCCAAGGGGGGACAGACAACTCCTACGAGCAGTACTTC. Its protein is CASSQGGTDNSYEQYF.

In the case of this clone: The sample has other DNA sequences that encode this CDR3 too. The chain joins TRBV5-1 to TRBJ2-3, with D possibly matching TRBD2 (5 bases). Germline V lookup: CDR1 SGHRS, CDR2 YFSETQ. The CDR3 runs to 14 residues. Trimming shortened V by 1 base and J by 0 bases, and 6 bases separated the two germline ends. CDR3 loop: CASSLSGSTDTQYF. The CDR3, as DNA: TGCGCCAGCAGCTTGAGCGGAAGCACAGATACGCAGTATTTT.

In regard to this clone: At the DNA level, this CDR3 is encoded by other sequences in the same sample as well. This chain connects TRBV28 to TRBJ1-1, with D unresolved. This CDR3 spans 12 amino acids. Per the germline V gene, CDR1 is MDHEN and CDR2 is SYDVKM. V was trimmed by 3 bases and J by 3 bases, leaving 5 bases between them. The CDR3 nucleotides read TGTGCCAGCAGTTTGACCTACACTGAAGCTTTCTTT. The encoded protein is CASSLTYTEAFF.

The rearrangement links TRBV13 to TRBJ1-2; a possible D gene is TRBD1 (6 bases). The V and J ends lost 5 bases and 0 bases respectively, with 13 bases between them. This CDR3 has 15 residues. Germline V lookup: CDR1 PRHDT, CDR2 FYEKMQ (reference sequence). CDR3 DNA sequence: TGTGCCAGCAGCCCTCGAGGGGGAGCTAACTATGGCTACACCTTC. This codes for CASSPRGGANYGYTF.

This clone was found once. The gene calls are TRBV18 and TRBJ2-5; 7 bases are a match to TRBD1. With 2 bases clipped from V and 3 bases from J, the junction kept 12 bases outside the gene matches. Germline lookup yields CDR1 KGHSH and CDR2 LQKENI. This CDR3 comprises 17 residues. CDR3 loop: CASSPAPGQWGKETQYF. The CDR3, as DNA: TGTGCCAGCTCACCAGCCCCGGGACAGTGGGGTAAAGAGACCCAGTACTTC.

The chain uses TRBV5-1 and TRBJ2-2, with 9 positions matching TRBD2. The CDR3 covers 15 residues. The germline CDR1 and CDR2 sequences are SGHRS and YFSETQ. V was pared by 4 bases and J by 3 bases, with 4 bases of the junction left unmatched. DNA for the CDR3: TGCGCCAGCAGCGATACTAGCGGGTACACCGGGGAGCTGTTTTTT. Protein product: CASSDTSGYTGELFF.

The chain joins TRBV7-2 to TRBJ2-5; D remains ambiguous. The DNA end favors TRBJ2-7, so the J call may be wrong. This CDR3 is built from 14 residues. CDR1 is SGHTA and CDR2 is FQGNSA in the germline V gene. The CDR3 region is CASSLRITLYEQYF. CDR3 DNA sequence: TGTGCCAGCAGCTTACGGATAACTCTTTACGAGCAGTACTTC.